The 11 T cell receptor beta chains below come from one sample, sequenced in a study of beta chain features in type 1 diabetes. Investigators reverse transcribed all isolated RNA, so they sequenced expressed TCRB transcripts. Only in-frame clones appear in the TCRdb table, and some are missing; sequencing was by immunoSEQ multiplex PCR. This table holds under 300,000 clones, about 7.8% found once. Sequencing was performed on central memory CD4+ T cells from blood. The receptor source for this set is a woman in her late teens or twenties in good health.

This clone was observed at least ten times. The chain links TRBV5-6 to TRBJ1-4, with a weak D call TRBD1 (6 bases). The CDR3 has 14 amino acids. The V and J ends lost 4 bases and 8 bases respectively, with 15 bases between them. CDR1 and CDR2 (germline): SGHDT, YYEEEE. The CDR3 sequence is CASSRTQGEEKLFF. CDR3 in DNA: TGTGCCAGCAGCCGTACACAGGGAGAAGAAAAACTGTTTTTT.

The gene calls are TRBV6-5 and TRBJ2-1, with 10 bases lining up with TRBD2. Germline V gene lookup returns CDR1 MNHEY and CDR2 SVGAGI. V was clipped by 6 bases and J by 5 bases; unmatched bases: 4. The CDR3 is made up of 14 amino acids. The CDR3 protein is CASRRLAGDNEQFF. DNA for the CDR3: TGTGCCAGCAGAAGGCTAGCGGGGGACAATGAGCAGTTCTTC.

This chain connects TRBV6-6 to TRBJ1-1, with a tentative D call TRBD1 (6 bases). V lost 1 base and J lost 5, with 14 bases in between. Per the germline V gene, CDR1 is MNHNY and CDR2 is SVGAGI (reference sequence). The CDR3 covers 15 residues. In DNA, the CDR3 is TGTGCCAGCAGTTACTGGGGGGGCCAGGGGACTGAAGCTTTCTTT. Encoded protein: CASSYWGGQGTEAFF.

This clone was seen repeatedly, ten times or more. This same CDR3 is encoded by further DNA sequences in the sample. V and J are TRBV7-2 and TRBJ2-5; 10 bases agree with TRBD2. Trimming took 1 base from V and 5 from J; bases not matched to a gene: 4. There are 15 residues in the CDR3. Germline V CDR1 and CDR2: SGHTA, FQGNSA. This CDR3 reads CASSLGGAGGETQYF. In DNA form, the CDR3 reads TGTGCCAGCAGCTTAGGAGGAGCGGGAGGGGAGACCCAGTACTTC.

CDR3 sequence reads: CASQKKGYTGELFF. For the CDR3, the DNA is TGTGCCAGCCAGAAGAAGGGATACACCGGGGAGCTGTTTTTT. The V gene is TRBV21-1, the J gene TRBJ2-2. TRBV21-1 is a documented pseudogene. The CDR3 spans 14 residues.

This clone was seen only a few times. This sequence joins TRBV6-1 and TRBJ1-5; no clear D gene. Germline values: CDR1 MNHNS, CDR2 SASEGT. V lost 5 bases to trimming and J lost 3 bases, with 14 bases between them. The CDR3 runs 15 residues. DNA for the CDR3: TGTGCCAGCAGTTGGAAGGAGACAACCAATCAGCCCCAGCATTTT. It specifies CASSWKETTNQPQHF.

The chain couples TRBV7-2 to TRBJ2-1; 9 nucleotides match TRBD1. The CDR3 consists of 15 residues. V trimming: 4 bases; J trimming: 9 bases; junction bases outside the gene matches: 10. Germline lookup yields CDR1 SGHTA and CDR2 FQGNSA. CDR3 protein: CASSSGQGSLSEQFF. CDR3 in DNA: TGTGCCAGCAGCTCAGGACAGGGGTCCCTCAGTGAGCAGTTCTTC.

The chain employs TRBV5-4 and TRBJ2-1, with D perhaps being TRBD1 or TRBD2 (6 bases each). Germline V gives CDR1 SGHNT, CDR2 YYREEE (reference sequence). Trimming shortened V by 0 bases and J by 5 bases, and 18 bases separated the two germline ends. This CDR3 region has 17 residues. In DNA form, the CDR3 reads TGTGCCAGCAGCTTGGGACCTCCGTTGGGGGGCCACAATGAGCAGTTCTTC. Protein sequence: CASSLGPPLGGHNEQFF.

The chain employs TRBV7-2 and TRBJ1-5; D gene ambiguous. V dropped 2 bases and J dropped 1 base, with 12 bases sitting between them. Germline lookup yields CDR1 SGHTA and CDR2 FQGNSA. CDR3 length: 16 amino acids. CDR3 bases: TGTGCCAGCAGCTTAAGGGCGGGGTCAAGCAATCAGCCCCAGCATTTT. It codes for CASSLRAGSSNQPQHF.

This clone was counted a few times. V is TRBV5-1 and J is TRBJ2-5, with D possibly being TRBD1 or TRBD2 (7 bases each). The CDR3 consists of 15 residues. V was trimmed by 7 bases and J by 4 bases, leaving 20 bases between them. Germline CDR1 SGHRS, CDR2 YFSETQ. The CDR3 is CASVSGGALGETQYF. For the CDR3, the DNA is TGCGCCAGCGTCTCAGGGGGGGCCCTCGGAGAGACCCAGTACTTC.

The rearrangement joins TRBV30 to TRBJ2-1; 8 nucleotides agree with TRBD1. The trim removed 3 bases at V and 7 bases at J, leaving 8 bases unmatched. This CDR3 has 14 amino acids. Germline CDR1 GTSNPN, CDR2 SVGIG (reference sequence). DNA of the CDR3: TGTGCCTGGAGAAGGACAGGGAGAGGGAATGAGCAGTTCTTC. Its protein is CAWRRTGRGNEQFF.